The 32 T cell receptor beta chains reported below all come from one sample, sequenced in a study of blood T cell repertoires in COVID-19 (TCRdb year 2020). The library was generated by the immunoSEQ multiplex PCR assay. In TCRdb, the immuneACCESS table is reduced to in-frame sequences with V and J assigned. These tables do not hold every clone; where another copy was compared, an unresolved V gene accounts for under half, and the others remain unexplained. Present in this sample are over 45,000 clones, about 91% of which were seen just once. Clones ranked in the top ten supply around 7.2% of the sample. The sample comprised peripheral blood. These receptors originate from a woman aged 60-75 years with active or convalescent COVID-19.

This sequence joins TRBV7-9 and TRBJ2-2; a possible D gene is TRBD1 (7 bases). The germline V gene has CDR1 SEHNR and CDR2 FQNEAQ (reference sequence). V was trimmed by 5 bases and J by 2 bases, leaving 18 bases between them. CDR3 length: 17 residues. The CDR3 loop reads CASSRRGGTDNTGELFF. DNA for the CDR3: TGTGCCAGCAGCAGGCGCGGCGGGACAGATAACACCGGGGAGCTGTTTTTT. Drawing the rest from reference TRBV7-9 and TRBJ2-2, the complete variable domain is DTGVSQNPRHKITKRGQNVTFRCDPISEHNRLYWYRQTLGQGPEFLTYFQNEAQLEKSRLLSDRFSAERPKGSFSTLEIQRTEQGDSAMYLCASSRRGGTDNTGELFFGEGSRLTVL.

This chain connects TRBV28 to TRBJ2-7, with D perhaps matching TRBD2 (5 bases). CDR3 length equals 11 residues. The V end was cut by 6 bases, the J end by 10 bases, with 13 bases between. CDR1 is MDHEN, CDR2 SYDVKM, per germline. The CDR3 sequence: CASREATNQYF. The CDR3, as DNA: TGTGCCAGCAGGGAGGCGACAAACCAGTACTTC.

J is TRBJ2-7 and V is TRBV25-1; D call uncertain. Trimming took off 3 bases at V and 4 bases at J, with 7 bases between the two ends. Germline CDR1 MGHDK, CDR2 SYGVNS. The CDR3 runs to 12 residues. CDR3 nucleotide sequence: TGTGCCAGCAGTGAGCCCGGGTACGAGCAGTACTTC. Translated: CASSEPGYEQYF.

The chain couples TRBV5-4 to TRBJ2-7, with 16 bases lining up with TRBD2. CDR1 and CDR2 (germline): SGHNT, YYREEE (reference sequence). The ends lost 5 bases at V and 3 bases at J; junction bases unmatched: 5. The CDR3 runs to 16 residues. The CDR3 region is CASRVGTSGGDYEQYF. CDR3 coding DNA: TGTGCCAGCAGGGTTGGGACTAGCGGGGGGGACTACGAGCAGTACTTC.

The chain has TRBV28 and TRBJ2-1, with 12 bases that match TRBD2. The CDR3 has 16 residues. The J segment lost 8 bases and the V segment lost 4 bases, leaving 9 bases of the junction unmatched. Germline V gene lookup returns CDR1 MDHEN and CDR2 SYDVKM. CDR3 coding DNA: TGTGCCAGCAGTTCCAAGACTAGCGGGAGTTTCGATGAGCAGTTCTTC. It specifies CASSSKTSGSFDEQFF.

About this clone itself: The same CDR3 also results from other DNA sequences found in this sample. V gene TRBV28 combines with J gene TRBJ1-5; 10 bases agree with TRBD1. This CDR3 has 15 amino acids. With V trimmed by 3 bases and J by 2 bases, 1 base remained unmatched. The germline CDR1 and CDR2 sequences are MDHEN and SYDVKM. The CDR3 here is CASSLTGGGNQPQHF. The CDR3 coding sequence is TGTGCCAGCAGTTTGACAGGGGGCGGCAATCAGCCCCAGCATTTT.

J is TRBJ1-2 and V is TRBV7-9; possibly TRBD1 for D (6 bases). The CDR3 is 15 residues long. Germline V gives CDR1 SEHNR, CDR2 FQNEAQ (reference sequence). V was trimmed by 1 base and J by 6 bases, leaving 15 bases between them. This chain's CDR3 is CASSLEQGLVDGYTF. CDR3 DNA sequence: TGTGCCAGCAGCTTAGAGCAGGGGTTAGTGGATGGCTACACCTTC. Full variable domain (remainder filled in from reference TRBV7-9 and TRBJ1-2): DTGVSQNPRHKITKRGQNVTFRCDPISEHNRLYWYRQTLGQGPEFLTYFQNEAQLEKSRLLSDRFSAERPKGSFSTLEIQRTEQGDSAMYLCASSLEQGLVDGYTFGSGTRLTVV.

The chain carries TRBV6-1 and TRBJ1-5, with TRBD1 as a possible D gene (6 bases). This CDR3 region has 13 residues. Germline V gene data show CDR1 as MNHNS and CDR2 as SASEGT. Trimming cost V 3 bases and J 6 bases, with 9 bases left between them. CDR3: CASSDTTGQPQHF. The CDR3, as DNA: TGTGCCAGCAGTGACACGACAGGTCAGCCCCAGCATTTT.

The genes are TRBV12-3 or TRBV12-4 and TRBJ1-2; D remains ambiguous. V dropped 5 bases and J dropped 4 bases, with 11 bases sitting between them. The CDR3 is 13 residues long. The chain's CDR3 is CASSHGEPYGYTF. In DNA, the CDR3 is TGTGCCAGCAGTCACGGGGAGCCCTATGGCTACACCTTC.

The chain employs TRBV28 and TRBJ2-1, with 10 bases identical to TRBD1. J was trimmed by 8 bases and V by 2 bases; bases with no gene match: 9. CDR1 MDHEN and CDR2 SYDVKM come from the germline V gene. The CDR3 spans 16 residues. DNA for the CDR3: TGTGCCAGCAGTTTACCGGGACAGGGGCTTCAGGATGAGCAGTTCTTC. Its translation: CASSLPGQGLQDEQFF. The full variable domain, in which reference TRBV28 and TRBJ2-1 provide the parts outside the CDR3, is DVKVTQSSRYLVKRTGEKVFLECVQDMDHENMFWYRQDPGLGLRLIYFSYDVKMKEKGDIPEGYSVSREKKERFSLILESASTNQTSMYLCASSLPGQGLQDEQFFGPGTRLTVL.

The CDR3 region is CASSQGLVSGRAREQFF. In DNA, the CDR3 is TGTGCCAGCAGCCAAGGGCTCGTTAGCGGGAGGGCCCGTGAGCAGTTCTTC. The V gene is TRBV3-1 (or the pseudogene TRBV3-2), the J gene TRBJ2-1, with 11 positions matching TRBD2. Germline lookup yields CDR1 LGHDT and CDR2 YNNKEL (reference sequence). Trimming cost V 1 base and J 9 bases; bases outside gene matches: 11. This CDR3 is 17 amino acids long.

The chain employs TRBV5-5 and TRBJ2-7, with 7 bases matching TRBD1. The germline V gene encodes CDR1 SGHKS and CDR2 YYEKEE (reference sequence). Unmatched junction bases numbered 15, after V lost 4 bases and J lost 5 bases. CDR3 size: 16 residues. The CDR3 loop reads CASSADTGTVVHEQYF. The CDR3 nucleotides are TGTGCCAGCAGCGCCGACACCGGGACAGTTGTCCACGAGCAGTACTTC.

J is TRBJ2-3 and V is TRBV7-6, with D maybe TRBD1 (6 bases). CDR1 and CDR2 (germline): SGHVS, FNYEAQ. This CDR3 spans 16 amino acids. Trimming removed 5 bases from V and 2 bases from J, with 17 bases in between. The CDR3 sequence: CASSLTTGTYTDTQYF. CDR3 nucleotide sequence: TGTGCCAGCAGCCTCACAACAGGGACCTACACAGATACGCAGTATTTT.

CDR3 loop: CAWSHGQSQPQHF. For the CDR3, the DNA is TGTGCCTGGAGCCACGGACAGAGCCAGCCCCAGCATTTT. The gene calls are TRBV30 and TRBJ1-5; D might be TRBD1 (6 bases). Germline assignment: CDR1 GTSNPN and CDR2 SVGIG (reference sequence). This CDR3 has 13 residues. Trimming cost V 3 bases and J 7 bases, with 13 bases left between them.

The chain couples TRBV6-5 to TRBJ1-6; 7 nucleotides line up with TRBD1. This CDR3 is 13 amino acids long. Germline V gene sequence: CDR1 MNHEY, CDR2 SVGAGI. V trimming: 8 bases; J trimming: 8 bases; junction bases outside the gene matches: 6. CDR3 bases: TGTGCCAGCGGACGGGACAGCCATTCACCCCTCCACTTT. The encoded protein is CASGRDSHSPLHF.

The chain employs TRBV24-1 and TRBJ1-5; maybe TRBD1 (6 bases). Germline CDR1 reads KGHDR; CDR2 reads SFDVKD. The CDR3 sequence is 15 residues long. Trimming cost V 3 bases and J 5 bases, with 13 bases left between them. CDR3 amino acids: CATSDPRGLDQPQHF. The DNA for the CDR3 is TGTGCCACCAGTGATCCCAGGGGTCTTGATCAGCCCCAGCATTTT.

V and J are TRBV7-8 and TRBJ2-7; unclear D gene. The CDR3 runs to 11 residues. Germline V gives CDR1 SGHVS, CDR2 FQNEAQ. V dropped 6 bases and J dropped 5 bases, with 8 bases sitting between them. The CDR3 is CASRYRDEQYF. CDR3 sequence (DNA): TGTGCCAGCAGATACCGCGACGAGCAGTACTTC.

This clone has just one count. The chain has TRBV28 and TRBJ1-1; TRBD1 is a possible D gene (5 bases). The CDR3 consists of 15 residues. Germline CDR1 MDHEN, CDR2 SYDVKM. V was shortened by 5 bases and J by 1 base, with 14 bases between the two germline ends. CDR3 sequence: CASSPLQATNTEAFF. DNA of the CDR3: TGTGCCAGCAGTCCACTACAGGCGACGAACACTGAAGCTTTCTTT. The complete variable domain, with remaining parts taken from reference TRBV28 and TRBJ1-1, reads DVKVTQSSRYLVKRTGEKVFLECVQDMDHENMFWYRQDPGLGLRLIYFSYDVKMKEKGDIPEGYSVSREKKERFSLILESASTNQTSMYLCASSPLQATNTEAFFGQGTRLTVV.

This sequence joins TRBV5-1 and TRBJ2-1, with 7 positions matching TRBD1. Losses at the gene ends were 5 bases for V and 7 bases for J; bases not matched to a gene: 3. Per the germline V gene, CDR1 is SGHRS and CDR2 is YFSETQ. The CDR3 has 12 amino acids. The CDR3 coding sequence is TGCGCCAGCAGACCGGACAGGAATGAGCAGTTCTTC. Amino acid sequence: CASRPDRNEQFF.

This chain uses TRBV5-4 with TRBJ2-1; D unclear. Germline loops: CDR1 SGHNT, CDR2 YYREEE (reference sequence). Trimming pared 1 base from V and 10 bases from J, leaving 6 bases between. This CDR3 region has 11 residues. The CDR3 reads CASSLLREQFF. CDR3 nucleotide sequence: TGTGCCAGCAGCTTGCTCAGGGAGCAGTTCTTC.

The chain joins TRBV18 to TRBJ2-3; 11 bases are shared with TRBD2. The CDR3 covers 16 residues. V was pared by 3 bases and J by 8 bases, with 10 bases of the junction left unmatched. Germline loops: CDR1 KGHSH, CDR2 LQKENI. CDR3 sequence: CASSPRLAGIGGTQYF. DNA for the CDR3: TGTGCCAGCTCACCCCGACTAGCGGGGATCGGGGGTACGCAGTATTTT. Full variable domain (remainder filled in from reference TRBV18 and TRBJ2-3): NAGVMQNPRHLVRRRGQEARLRCSPMKGHSHVYWYRQLPEEGLKFMVYLQKENIIDESGMPKERFSAEFPKEGPSILRIQQVVRGDSAAYFCASSPRLAGIGGTQYFGPGTRLTVL.

This chain uses TRBV5-4 with TRBJ2-7, with D possibly TRBD1 on 7 matching bases. The V end was cut by 7 bases, the J end by 3 bases, with 17 bases between. Germline V lookup: CDR1 SGHNT, CDR2 YYREEE (reference sequence). This CDR3 comprises 14 residues. The CDR3 protein is CASSPGQGGYEQYF. As DNA, the CDR3 is TGTGCCAGCTCCCCGGGCCAGGGGGGCTACGAGCAGTACTTC.

This sequence joins TRBV28 and TRBJ1-2; D unresolved. The V gene lost 8 bases and the J gene lost 3 bases, with 22 bases spanning the gap. Per germline, CDR1 MDHEN and CDR2 SYDVKM. The CDR3 totals 16 residues. This CDR3 reads CASQSGDLRLYYGYTF. The CDR3 nucleotides read TGTGCCAGCCAGAGCGGAGACTTGAGACTCTACTATGGCTACACCTTC.

V and J are TRBV7-2 and TRBJ2-5, with TRBD1 identical over 7 bases. Germline loops: CDR1 SGHTA, CDR2 FQGNSA. This CDR3 region has 18 residues. The V gene end was trimmed by 0 bases and the J gene end by 0 bases; junction bases not matched to a gene: 10. The CDR3 bases are TGTGCCAGCAGCTTAGCCCGAAAGCCCGGACAGGACCAAGAGACCCAGTACTTC. Translating it yields CASSLARKPGQDQETQYF.

The chain combines TRBV9 with TRBJ2-1, with 10 bases matching TRBD1. After removal of 3 bases from V and 6 bases from J, the junction contained 0 bases not matched to a gene. In germline, CDR1 is SGDLS, CDR2 YYNGEE. The CDR3 consists of 13 residues. The CDR3 region is CASSGDRGNEQFF. CDR3 DNA sequence: TGTGCCAGCAGCGGGGACAGGGGCAATGAGCAGTTCTTC. The full variable domain, its missing parts supplied by reference TRBV9 and TRBJ2-1, is DSGVTQTPKHLITATGQRVTLRCSPRSGDLSVYWYQQSLDQGLQFLIQYYNGEERAKGNILERFSAQQFPDLHSELNLSSLELGDSALYFCASSGDRGNEQFFGPGTRLTVL.

V and J are TRBV27 and TRBJ2-7; 10 positions agree with TRBD2. J lost 7 bases, V lost 7 bases, and 19 bases had no gene match. Germline CDR1 MNHEY, CDR2 SMNVEV (reference sequence). The CDR3 has 17 residues. The chain's CDR3 is CASTPRVNSGGAREQYF. The CDR3 DNA reads as TGTGCCAGCACCCCGCGGGTCAACAGCGGGGGGGCCCGGGAGCAGTACTTC.

The chain carries TRBV5-1 and TRBJ1-1; D unclear. This CDR3 has 16 amino acids. Germline V gene lookup returns CDR1 SGHRS and CDR2 YFSETQ. V was shortened by 0 bases and J by 1 base, with 13 bases between the two germline ends. This CDR3 is CASSLDPDLSNTEAFF. CDR3 nucleotides: TGCGCCAGCAGCTTGGACCCCGACTTATCGAACACTGAAGCTTTCTTT.

The chain has TRBV19 and TRBJ2-1, with D hard to call. Looked up from germline, CDR1 is LNHDA and CDR2 is SQIVND (reference sequence). V was cut by 6 bases and J by 7 bases, with 10 bases left in between. This CDR3 comprises 12 residues. The chain's CDR3 is CASRSTENEQFF. DNA of the CDR3: TGTGCCAGTAGATCCACAGAGAATGAGCAGTTCTTC.

The chain has TRBV4-1 and TRBJ1-6, with D perhaps matching TRBD1 (6 bases). Germline CDR1 is MGHRA and CDR2 is YSYEKL. V was pared by 8 bases and J by 7 bases, with 12 bases between. The CDR3 covers 13 residues. CDR3 residues: CASAGTRNSPLHF. CDR3 nucleotides: TGCGCCAGCGCCGGGACACGCAATTCACCCCTCCACTTT.

The V gene is TRBV25-1, the J gene TRBJ1-1; maybe TRBD1 (5 bases). The V gene's germline CDR1 is MGHDK and CDR2 SYGVNS. The V and J ends lost 4 bases and 3 bases respectively, with 12 bases between them. The CDR3 contains 14 residues. DNA of the CDR3: TGTGCCAGCAGTGTCACTGCAGGGCACACTGAAGCTTTCTTT. It yields the protein CASSVTAGHTEAFF.

V gene TRBV7-9 combines with J gene TRBJ1-1; 8 nucleotides line up with TRBD1. Germline V gives CDR1 SEHNR, CDR2 FQNEAQ (reference sequence). The CDR3 is 15 residues long. V lost 5 bases to trimming and J lost 3 bases; unmatched junction nucleotides: 8. The CDR3 sequence is CASSAQGASDTEAFF. The CDR3 DNA is TGTGCCAGCAGCGCTCAGGGGGCCTCGGACACTGAAGCTTTCTTT.

This clone was observed once. The V and J genes are TRBV9 and TRBJ1-2, with TRBD1 as a possible D gene (6 bases). The CDR3 is 17 amino acids. Germline values: CDR1 SGDLS, CDR2 YYNGEE. V was clipped by 1 base and J by 2 bases, with 18 bases between them. CDR3 bases: TGTGCCAGCAGCGTATCACAGGGCCCATCTCCGAACTATGGCTACACCTTC. Translating it yields CASSVSQGPSPNYGYTF.